The 13 T cell receptor beta chains in this list originate from one sample, sequenced in a study of blood T cell repertoires in COVID-19. Sequencing used immunoSEQ multiplex PCR; TCRdb keeps in-frame clones, though not all of them. The sample consists of more than 300,000 clones, 80% to 90% of them appearing once. The sequenced material came from peripheral blood. Every receptor here comes from a woman in her forties or fifties with COVID-19, enrolled during active disease.

The rearrangement joins TRBV30 to TRBJ2-3; 12 bases align to TRBD2. Trimming removed 3 bases from V and 6 bases from J; junction bases left unmatched: 1. The V gene's germline CDR1 is GTSNPN and CDR2 SVGIG (reference sequence). CDR3 size: 13 residues. Written as DNA, the CDR3 is TGTGCCTGGAGACTAGCGGGAGGTGATACGCAGTATTTT. Translation gives CAWRLAGGDTQYF.

The genes are TRBV27 and TRBJ2-5; TRBD2 agrees at 12 bases. This CDR3 is built from 16 residues. The V segment lost 5 bases and the J segment 5 bases; nucleotides outside the gene matches: 9. The germline gives CDR1 MNHEY, CDR2 SMNVEV (reference sequence). The CDR3 reads CASSPRASGRGETQYF. The CDR3 nucleotides read TGTGCCAGCAGTCCTCGGGCTAGCGGGAGGGGTGAGACCCAGTACTTC.

The V gene is TRBV7-2, the J gene TRBJ2-7; 7 positions agree with TRBD2. After removal of 4 bases from V and 4 bases from J, the junction contained 1 base not matched to a gene. From germline, CDR1 is SGHTA and CDR2 FQGNSA. CDR3 size: 12 residues. As DNA, the CDR3 is TGTGCCAGCAGCTGGACTAGTTACGAGCAGTACTTC. Protein: CASSWTSYEQYF.

In this sample, this clone turned up once. The gene calls are TRBV27 and TRBJ1-2, with a weak D call TRBD1 (6 bases). Per the germline V gene, CDR1 is MNHEY and CDR2 is SMNVEV (reference sequence). The V end was cut by 3 bases, the J end by 2 bases, with 19 bases between. This CDR3 region has 17 residues. CDR3 residues: CASSFQRNTGINYGYTF. CDR3 bases: TGTGCCAGCAGTTTCCAACGTAATACAGGGATCAACTATGGCTACACCTTC.

The rearrangement joins TRBV4-3 to TRBJ2-5; D might be TRBD1 (6 bases). Between the trimmed V and J ends, which lost 1 base and 5 bases, there was a span of 20 bases. The CDR3 loop spans 17 amino acids. CDR1 and CDR2 (germline): LGHNA, YSLEER. For the CDR3, the DNA is TGCGCCAGCAGCCAAGGAAACAGGGAACGGGGCCAGGAGACCCAGTACTTC. This encodes CASSQGNRERGQETQYF.

The chain recombines TRBV5-4 with TRBJ1-2; D is perhaps TRBD1 (5 bases). V dropped 0 bases and J dropped 4 bases, with 10 bases sitting between them. In germline, CDR1 is SGHNT, CDR2 YYREEE (reference sequence). CDR3 length: 14 amino acids. The CDR3 reads CASSLGQGAYGYTF. The CDR3 coding sequence is TGTGCCAGCAGCTTGGGCCAGGGTGCCTATGGCTACACCTTC.

The chain couples TRBV30 to TRBJ2-7; tentatively, D is TRBD2 (6 bases). The ends were cut back, 2 bases at V and 7 bases at J, with 18 bases in the middle. CDR3 length: 14 residues. Germline lookup yields CDR1 GTSNPN and CDR2 SVGIG (reference sequence). CDR3 sequence: CAWSPSGVSGEQYF. CDR3 sequence (DNA): TGTGCCTGGAGTCCGTCGGGGGTTTCGGGAGAGCAGTACTTC.

The chain links TRBV12-3 or TRBV12-4 to TRBJ1-1; unclear D gene. V dropped 4 bases and J dropped 1 base, with 7 bases sitting between them. This CDR3 is built from 13 residues. CDR3 nucleotide sequence: TGTGCCAGCAGTTCCACAGAGAACACTGAAGCTTTCTTT. Amino acid sequence: CASSSTENTEAFF.

V usage is TRBV7-9 and J usage is TRBJ2-5; 9 bases fit TRBD2. V lost 4 bases, J lost 3 bases, and 6 bases stayed unmatched. The CDR3 length is 15 residues. Germline V lookup: CDR1 SEHNR, CDR2 FQNEAQ (reference sequence). The CDR3: CASSSQRLAEETQYF. For the CDR3, the DNA is TGTGCCAGCAGCTCCCAGAGACTAGCGGAAGAGACCCAGTACTTC.

The chain employs TRBV11-2 and TRBJ2-7, with 9 bases aligning to TRBD1. There are 16 residues in the CDR3. Germline CDR1 SGHAT, CDR2 FQNNGV. V lost 6 bases and J lost 0; bases outside the gene matches: 9. The CDR3 loop reads CASSRGQGRGSYEQYF. The CDR3 DNA is TGTGCCAGCAGTAGGGGACAGGGAAGGGGCTCCTACGAGCAGTACTTC.

The V and J genes are TRBV7-2 and TRBJ2-1, with 8 positions matching TRBD1. The CDR3 has 15 residues. The V gene's germline CDR1 is SGHTA and CDR2 FQGNSA. The V gene end was trimmed by 6 bases and the J gene end by 2 bases; junction bases not matched to a gene: 6. This CDR3 is CASRRGQAPYNEQFF. The CDR3 region has the DNA TGTGCCAGCAGAAGGGGACAGGCTCCCTACAATGAGCAGTTCTTC.

The V and J genes are TRBV30 and TRBJ2-1; 10 nucleotides line up with TRBD2. This CDR3 contains 18 residues. The germline gives CDR1 GTSNPN, CDR2 SVGIG (reference sequence). After removal of 2 bases from V and 6 bases from J, the junction contained 16 bases not matched to a gene. CDR3 sequence reads: CAWSSVRTSGGSGNEQFF. The CDR3 DNA sequence: TGTGCCTGGAGTTCCGTCCGGACTAGCGGAGGGTCGGGCAATGAGCAGTTCTTC.

The gene calls are TRBV7-6 and TRBJ2-7, with D possibly being TRBD1 (6 bases). CDR1 and CDR2 from the germline V gene are SGHVS and FNYEAQ. V dropped 5 bases and J dropped 2 bases, with 16 bases sitting between them. The CDR3 runs to 15 residues. CDR3 DNA sequence: TGTGCCAGCAGCCCTCCGCAGGGGTTCGCCTACGAGCAGTACTTC. As protein: CASSPPQGFAYEQYF. The full variable domain, with the rest looked up from reference TRBV7-6 and TRBJ2-7, is GAGVSQSPRYKVTKRGQDVALRCDPISGHVSLYWYRQALGQGPEFLTYFNYEAQQDKSGLPNDRFSAERPEGSISTLTIQRTEQRDSAMYRCASSPPQGFAYEQYFGPGTRLTVT.